The clone carrying this TCR beta chain was picked up a small number of times. Its antigen is not known. Clones were read by immunoSEQ multiplex PCR, and TCRdb kept only the in-frame ones, dropping some. The sample presents 8,000 or so clones, none singletons. Busulfan-fludarabine conditioning, marrow transplant, and cyclophosphamide on days +3 and +4 were administered. The data were taken from a study of T cells after posttransplantation cyclophosphamide. Notes on the study in general: Recipient CMV seropositivity and CMV reactivation strongly tracked TRB clonality. Donor-recipient repertoire similarity was low at 1-2 months, rising over year one. Skin or GI-infiltrating T cells shared few TRB sequences with blood.

This specimen consisted of PBMCs, obtained after allogeneic stem cell transplant with posttransplant cyclophosphamide. This sequence originates from a male patient in his fifties or sixties who received an allogeneic stem cell transplant from an unrelated donor, was CMV-positive, and had acute GVHD only. Some T cells may be the graft donor's.

For the CDR3, the DNA is TGCAGCGTTGGAGGGTTAGGGGGCAACATTCAGTACTTC. Translation gives CSVGGLGGNIQYF. This chain uses TRBV29-1 with TRBJ2-4; 7 bases line up with TRBD1. Germline CDR1 is SQVTM and CDR2 is ANQGSEA. V shed 4 bases, J shed 7 bases, and the junction held 7 bases outside the gene matches. The CDR3 sequence is 13 residues long.